A single TCR beta chain is shown here with its context. This specimen belongs to a study of shared clonotypes between healthy human individuals. Only in-frame clones appear in the TCRdb table, and some are missing; sequencing was by immunoSEQ multiplex PCR. The sample carries 660,000 or so clones, 95% to 96% recorded once. The germline CDR1 and CDR2 sequences are MGHRA and YSYEKL. V shed 2 bases, J shed 4 bases, and the junction held 7 bases outside the gene matches. CDR3 size: 17 residues. Naivety among CD8 cells was defined by CD45RO negativity and positive CCR7 selection, thereby excluding terminally differentiated effector memory CD45RA+ cells.

This clonotype was obtained from a woman in her 30s in good health. The chain uses TRBV4-1 and TRBJ2-7; 14 bases map to TRBD2. Sequences were obtained from naive CD8+ T cells sorted from blood. The CDR3, as DNA: TGCGCCAGCAGCCAACTTGGGACTAGCGGGAGAGTTTACGAGCAGTACTTC. Amino acids: CASSQLGTSGRVYEQYF.